Sequencing of this T cell receptor beta chain was carried out in a study of T cell changes during pregnancy in multiple sclerosis. The CDR3 runs to 17 residues. CDR1 is MNHNS, CDR2 SASEGT, per germline. V lost 3 bases, J lost 2 bases, and 19 bases lay in between. Method: immunoSEQ multiplex PCR; TCRdb's copy keeps in-frame clones and lacks some. The sample includes 85,000 to 90,000 clones, 94% of them seen just once. This rearrangement joins TRBV6-1 to TRBJ2-5; D perhaps matches TRBD1 (6 bases). This TCR was recovered from a female donor in good health, enrolled as a control in a pregnancy study. The sequencing used peripheral blood, collected after pregnancy. CDR3 nucleotides: TGTGCCAGCAGTGAGGGGGCGGCTCGGGCTCGACAAGAGACCCAGTACTTC. Protein product: CASSEGAARARQETQYF.